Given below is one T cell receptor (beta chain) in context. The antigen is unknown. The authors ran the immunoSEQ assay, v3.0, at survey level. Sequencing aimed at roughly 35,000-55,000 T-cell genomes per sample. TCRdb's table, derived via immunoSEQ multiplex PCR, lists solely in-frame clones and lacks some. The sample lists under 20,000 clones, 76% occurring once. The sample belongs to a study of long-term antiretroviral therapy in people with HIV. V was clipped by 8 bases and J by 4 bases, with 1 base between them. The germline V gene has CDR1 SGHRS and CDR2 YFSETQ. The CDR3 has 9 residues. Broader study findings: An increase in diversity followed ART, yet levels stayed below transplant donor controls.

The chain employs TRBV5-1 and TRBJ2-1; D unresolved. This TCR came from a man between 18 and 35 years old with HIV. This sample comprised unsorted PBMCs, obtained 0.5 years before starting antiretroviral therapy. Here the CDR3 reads CASYNEQFF. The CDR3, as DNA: TGCGCCAGTTACAATGAGCAGTTCTTC. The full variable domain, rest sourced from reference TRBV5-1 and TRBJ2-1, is KAGVTQTPRYLIKTRGQQVTLSCSPISGHRSVSWYQQTPGQGLQFLFEYFSETQRNKGNFPGRFSGRQFSNSRSEMNVSTLELGDSALYLCASYNEQFFGPGTRLTVL.